Below, 25 T cell receptor beta chains from the same sample are listed, as sequenced in a study of CD8 T cells in ankylosing spondylitis. TCRdb re-analysed the 5' RACE reads in MiXCR, keeping a single row per CDR3 protein. The table has 250,000 to 400,000 distinct CDR3 sequences, under 14% seen once. Input material: blood, either unsorted or a sorted T cell fraction (not recorded which). All receptors derive from a female donor with ankylosing spondylitis or in good health (not recorded which).

Ten or more counts support this clonotype. This chain joins TRBV6-4 and TRBJ2-7, with TRBD1 identical over 9 bases. The CDR3 is 16 amino acids. With 6 bases clipped from V and 5 bases from J, the junction kept 14 bases outside the gene matches. Per the germline V gene, CDR1 is MRHNA and CDR2 is SNTAGT. CDR3 amino acids: CASRSSGTGTSHEQYF. CDR3 nucleotides: TGTGCCAGCAGAAGTTCCGGGACAGGGACATCCCACGAGCAGTACTTC.

This clonotype was counted ten times or more. The J gene is TRBJ1-4, the V gene TRBV24-1, with 9 bases identical to TRBD1. Germline V gene data show CDR1 as KGHDR and CDR2 as SFDVKD. Unmatched junction bases numbered 9, after V lost 3 bases and J lost 5 bases. This CDR3 region has 17 residues. CDR3 nucleotide sequence: TGTGCCACCAGTGATCCGCACAGGGGGCAGGGGAATGAAAAACTGTTTTTT. This codes for CATSDPHRGQGNEKLFF.

The chain links TRBV20-1 to TRBJ1-6, with 12 bases lining up with TRBD1. J was trimmed by 7 bases and V by 1 base; bases with no gene match: 5. This CDR3 has 16 residues. Per the germline V gene, CDR1 is DFQATT and CDR2 is SNEGSKA (reference sequence). The CDR3 spells CSARGEGQGANSPLHF. The CDR3 nucleotides read TGCAGTGCTAGAGGAGAGGGACAGGGGGCCAATTCACCCCTCCACTTT.

This clonotype turned up a few times. The CDR3 reads CSARVSLLRAEELFF. CDR3 bases: TGCAGTGCTAGAGTCTCCCTCTTACGGGCGGAGGAGCTGTTTTTT. V usage is TRBV20-1 and J usage is TRBJ2-2; D remains unclear. Between the trimmed V and J ends, which lost 1 base and 10 bases, there was a span of 19 bases. The CDR3 sequence is 15 residues long. Germline V gene lookup returns CDR1 DFQATT and CDR2 SNEGSKA (reference sequence).

The CDR3, as DNA: TGCGCCAGCAGCTATGGACGGGGCCCCTACGAGCAGTACTTC. It codes for CASSYGRGPYEQYF. This sequence joins TRBV5-1 and TRBJ2-7; D tentatively reads TRBD1 or TRBD2 (5 bases each). The CDR3 sequence is 14 residues long. V was pared by 3 bases and J by 2 bases, with 12 bases between. Germline V gene sequence: CDR1 SGHRS, CDR2 YFSETQ.

This clonotype was seen more than once but under ten times. This rearrangement joins TRBV11-2 to TRBJ1-1; D unresolved. Trimming removed 0 bases at V and 4 bases at J, with 12 bases between. Germline CDR1 SGHAT, CDR2 FQNNGV. This CDR3 region has 15 residues. Here the CDR3 reads CASSLDSPVPTEAFF. In nucleotides, the CDR3 is TGTGCCAGCAGCTTAGATTCGCCGGTTCCCACTGAAGCTTTCTTT.

The sample holds many counts of this clonotype. This chain links TRBV20-1 with TRBJ2-2; 7 bases are shared with TRBD1. Germline V CDR1 and CDR2: DFQATT, SNEGSKA (reference sequence). The junction had 4 bases not matched to a gene; V was cut back by 3 bases and J by 3 bases. The CDR3 has 14 residues. In DNA form, the CDR3 reads TGCAGTGCTAGTTACAGGGGAGACACCGGGGAGCTGTTTTTT. Protein: CSASYRGDTGELFF.

This clonotype was seen a few times. This chain links TRBV6-5 with TRBJ1-5, with 7 nucleotides matching TRBD1. The V gene's germline CDR1 is MNHEY and CDR2 SVGAGI. The CDR3 has 17 amino acids. Trimming at V came to 0 bases and at J to 4 bases, leaving 9 bases not matched to a gene. This chain's CDR3 is CASSYSKGALGNQPQHF. CDR3 bases: TGTGCCAGCAGTTACTCGAAGGGGGCCCTGGGGAATCAGCCCCAGCATTTT.

This clonotype has ten or more counts. The gene calls are TRBV27 and TRBJ2-7; a weak D match, TRBD1 (6 bases). CDR1 is MNHEY, CDR2 SMNVEV, per germline (reference sequence). Trimming removed 2 bases at V and 2 bases at J, with 13 bases between. The CDR3 contains 15 residues. CDR3 sequence reads: CASSLSQGSPYEQYF. CDR3 coding DNA: TGTGCCAGCAGTTTAAGTCAGGGGTCCCCCTACGAGCAGTACTTC.

This clonotype was observed a handful of times. V usage is TRBV9 and J usage is TRBJ2-1; 15 positions agree with TRBD2. Germline V gene data show CDR1 as SGDLS and CDR2 as YYNGEE. The CDR3 has 20 residues. The V segment lost 4 bases and the J segment 6 bases; nucleotides outside the gene matches: 17. This CDR3 is CASSRRGGLAGGTPINEQFF. DNA for the CDR3: TGTGCCAGCAGCCGCAGGGGGGGACTAGCGGGGGGAACGCCAATCAATGAGCAGTTCTTC.

This clonotype showed up just a few times. For the CDR3, the DNA is TGCAGTGCTAGAGAGGGCGATCAGCCCCAGCATTTT. This gives the protein CSAREGDQPQHF. V and J are TRBV20-1 and TRBJ1-5; D not resolved. With 0 bases removed from V and 5 bases from J, the gap between germline ends came to 5 bases. The CDR3 covers 12 residues. CDR1 and CDR2 from the germline V gene are DFQATT and SNEGSKA (reference sequence).

At least ten counts were recorded for this clonotype. The CDR3 here is CASISGGANTGELFF. DNA for the CDR3: TGTGCCAGCATCAGCGGGGGGGCAAACACCGGGGAGCTGTTTTTT. V gene TRBV12-3 or TRBV12-4 combines with J gene TRBJ2-2; 10 nucleotides agree with TRBD2. V lost 7 bases, J lost 2 bases, and 4 bases stayed unmatched. The CDR3 loop spans 15 amino acids.

This chain connects TRBV27 to TRBJ2-2; D unresolved. Germline V gene lookup returns CDR1 MNHEY and CDR2 SMNVEV (reference sequence). Trimming cost V 3 bases and J 2 bases, with 13 bases left between them. The CDR3 sequence is 16 residues long. The CDR3 bases are TGTGCCAGCAGTTTCTCCGAAAACCTAAACACCGGGGAGCTGTTTTTT. It translates to CASSFSENLNTGELFF.

This clonotype has a count of ten or more. The V call is TRBV5-1, the J call TRBJ2-7; D unresolved. This CDR3 comprises 15 residues. Trimming left V 1 base short and J 4 bases short, with 15 bases between. Germline assignment: CDR1 SGHRS and CDR2 YFSETQ. CDR3 sequence reads: CASSLTPTRIYEQYF. DNA for the CDR3: TGCGCCAGCAGCTTGACGCCTACCCGGATTTACGAGCAGTACTTC.

About this clonotype: Given the absence of the conserved phenylalanine or tryptophan at the CDR3 end, a read error is likely. This chain joins TRBV5-1 and TRBJ2-7; 7 bases align to TRBD1. The CDR3 runs 13 residues. Trimming took 0 bases from V and 3 from J; bases not matched to a gene: 0. Looked up from germline, CDR1 is SGHRS and CDR2 is YFSETQ. The CDR3 spells CASSLDRGYEQYL. CDR3 bases: TGCGCCAGCAGCTTGGACAGGGGCTACGAGCAGTACCTC.

The table lists this clonotype with many counts. V usage is TRBV9 and J usage is TRBJ2-3; 8 bases agree with TRBD2. Germline CDR1 SGDLS, CDR2 YYNGEE. V shed 3 bases and J 10 bases; nucleotides not matched to a gene: 13. There are 15 residues in the CDR3. For the CDR3, the DNA is TGTGCCAGCAGCGGAGGCCCGACTAGCGCCGAAGCGCAGTATTTT. This encodes CASSGGPTSAEAQYF.

Ten or more counts support this clonotype. The genes are TRBV10-3 and TRBJ2-2; 8 nucleotides align to TRBD1. The CDR3 has 14 amino acids. The germline gives CDR1 ENHRY, CDR2 SYGVKD. V dropped 7 bases and J dropped 1; count of bases not matched to a gene: 2. CDR3 nucleotides: TGTGCCATCAAGGACAGGGAGAACACCGGGGAGCTGTTTTTT. Translation gives CAIKDRENTGELFF.

The gene calls are TRBV5-1 and TRBJ1-1; possibly TRBD1 for D (5 bases). V lost 4 bases, J lost 1 base, and 11 bases lay in between. The germline V gene has CDR1 SGHRS and CDR2 YFSETQ. This CDR3 region has 14 residues. In DNA form, the CDR3 reads TGCGCCAGCAGCCCACGGACATCGAACACTGAAGCTTTCTTT. Translated, it gives CASSPRTSNTEAFF.

This clonotype came up many times. The chain is built from TRBV4-1 and TRBJ2-4; no clear D gene. From germline, CDR1 is MGHRA and CDR2 YSYEKL. The CDR3 has 15 amino acids. V was clipped by 7 bases and J by 2 bases, with 15 bases between them. The DNA for the CDR3 is TGCGCCAGCATGGACCGCCAAGGGTCCAAAAACATTCAGTACTTC. Protein sequence: CASMDRQGSKNIQYF.

The V gene is TRBV5-5, the J gene TRBJ2-3; no clear D. Germline V gene data show CDR1 as SGHKS and CDR2 as YYEKEE (reference sequence). The CDR3 contains 15 residues. The ends were cut back, 2 bases at V and 2 bases at J, with 12 bases in the middle. The CDR3 DNA follows: TGTGCCAGCAGCTTACTTGGAGCGTTCACAGATACGCAGTATTTT. It specifies CASSLLGAFTDTQYF. Drawing the rest from reference TRBV5-5 and TRBJ2-3, the complete variable domain is DAGVTQSPTHLIKTRGQQVTLRCSPISGHKSVSWYQQVLGQGPQFIFQYYEKEERGRGNFPDRFSARQFPNYSSELNVNALLLGDSALYLCASSLLGAFTDTQYFGPGTRLTVL.

Ten or more counts support this clonotype. This chain uses TRBV5-1 with TRBJ2-1; the match to TRBD2 covers 12 bases. The CDR3 totals 16 residues. Germline CDR1 and CDR2: SGHRS and YFSETQ. The J segment lost 5 bases and the V segment lost 4 bases, leaving 7 bases of the junction unmatched. CDR3: CASSQLAGGGNNEQFF. The CDR3 DNA sequence: TGCGCCAGCAGCCAACTAGCGGGGGGAGGAAACAATGAGCAGTTCTTC.

This chain connects TRBV12-3 or TRBV12-4 to TRBJ1-2; D call uncertain. Trimming cost V 3 bases and J 11 bases, with 22 bases left between them. The CDR3 is 15 amino acids. As DNA, the CDR3 is TGTGCCAGCAGTTTTGGCTCCCTAATTAGCCCTGGGTACACCTTC. Protein sequence: CASSFGSLISPGYTF.

This clonotype showed up many times. The chain has TRBV28 and TRBJ1-2; D unclear. This CDR3 has 17 residues. The V and J ends lost 4 bases and 3 bases respectively, with 21 bases between them. Germline V gene data show CDR1 as MDHEN and CDR2 as SYDVKM. In DNA form, the CDR3 reads TGTGCCAGCAGTTCCCAAGAGGGCAACCCGAATTACTATGGCTACACCTTC. As protein: CASSSQEGNPNYYGYTF.

This clonotype was counted only a few times. The rearrangement links TRBV12-3 or TRBV12-4 to TRBJ2-5; D call uncertain. V lost 10 bases to trimming and J lost 0 bases, with 15 bases between them. The length of the CDR3 is 14 residues. The CDR3 loop is CATADGVYQETQYF. DNA of the CDR3: TGTGCCACCGCGGATGGGGTGTACCAAGAGACCCAGTACTTC.

In its sample, this clonotype was seen many times. The chain links TRBV10-1 to TRBJ2-1, with D unresolved. V was trimmed by 4 bases and J by 1 base, leaving 11 bases between them. Germline CDR1 reads WNHNN; CDR2 reads SYGVQD (reference sequence). The CDR3 runs 15 residues. CDR3 sequence: CASSVGSASYNEQFF. The CDR3 DNA reads as TGCGCCAGCAGTGTGGGCAGCGCATCCTACAATGAGCAGTTCTTC.